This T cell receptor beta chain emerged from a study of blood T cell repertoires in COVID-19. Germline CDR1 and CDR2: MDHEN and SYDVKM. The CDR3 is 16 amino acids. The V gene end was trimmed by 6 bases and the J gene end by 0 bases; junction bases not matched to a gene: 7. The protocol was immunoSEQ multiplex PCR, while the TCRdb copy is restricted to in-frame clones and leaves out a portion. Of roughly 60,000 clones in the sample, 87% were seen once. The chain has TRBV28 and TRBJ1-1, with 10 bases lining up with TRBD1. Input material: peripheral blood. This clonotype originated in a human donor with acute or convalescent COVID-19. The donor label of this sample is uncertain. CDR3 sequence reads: CASSPDRGQVNTEAFF. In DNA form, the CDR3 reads TGTGCCAGCAGCCCTGACAGGGGGCAGGTGAACACTGAAGCTTTCTTT.